This entry features one TCR beta chain sequence. The data originate from a study of beta chain features in type 1 diabetes. TCRB transcripts that were expressed got sequenced, as all of the isolated RNA had been reverse transcribed. About 3.6 million reads on average were seen across naive, central memory and regulatory T cell samples. The assay was immunoSEQ multiplex PCR, and TCRdb's table has in-frame clones only and misses some. The sample has roughly 300,000 clones; 6.5% to 10% are singletons. Germline V gene sequence: CDR1 SGHTA, CDR2 FQGNSA. The CDR3 length is 12 residues. Trimming removed 4 bases at V and 3 bases at J, with 3 bases between.

This sequence joins TRBV7-2 and TRBJ2-2; no reliable D call. This clonotype was obtained from a woman younger than 30 in good health. The specimen was central memory CD4+ T cells from blood. The CDR3 DNA sequence: TGTGCCAGCAGCTCCTACACCGGGGAGCTGTTTTTT. Its translation is CASSSYTGELFF.